This is a list of T cell receptor beta chains from one sample in a study of blood T cells in healthy people across ages. TCRdb used MiXCR to reprocess the 5' RACE reads, holding one entry per CDR3 protein. The sample holds approximately 760,000 distinct CDR3 sequences; 20% to 25% are singletons and the top ten take around 9.2%. The sample was also reused in another study, on T cells of mothers and their children.

The specimen sequenced was blood. The receptors shown here come from a boy between 10 and 17 years old in good health. CDR3s include the opening cysteine and the closing phenylalanine or tryptophan.

cdr3_length v_call cdr3_aa
18 TRBV12-5 CASGLAEKTRQAKNIQYF
17 TRBV12-3/TRBV12-4 CASSLAGLAGGSDTQYF
14 TRBV7-9 CASSSDFSYNEQFF
13 TRBV5-1 CASSMGPKETQYF
16 TRBV7-6 CASSRVAGGAQETQYF
14 TRBV20-1 CSARSSGGSYEQYF
16 TRBV14 CASSQVAGSSYNEQFF
15 TRBV28 CASSLVSSGTDTQYF
15 TRBV10-3 CAISESLAFSYEQYF
13 TRBV7-7 CASSLSGAETHYF
13 TRBV18 CASSPRQAYEQYF
20 TRBV21-1 CASSKEGVVEEPAVMETQYF
15 TRBV20-1 CSARHGSSGANVLTF
14 TRBV7-2 CASSPDRGREPQHF
16 TRBV11-2 CASSLEGLMGSYEQYF
15 TRBV28 CASSPSGEAKNIQYF
18 TRBV28 CASSHGQGLARSYNEQFF
13 TRBV6-1 CASRENPPNEQFF
11 TRBV12-3/TRBV12-4 CASSIGGDQYF
14 TRBV9 CASSVKGLVDEQFF
20 TRBV11-2 CASSLWEGGATHLVDNEQFF
15 TRBV6-6 CASSKETSGKNIQYF
15 TRBV7-3 CASSLGGGFIETQYF
14 TRBV11-2 CAGSLAVSVYEQYF
13 TRBV6-5 CASRLSTYNEQFF
15 TRBV5-5 CASSFLLVSGNTIYF
14 TRBV7-8 CASSERGDQETQYF
13 TRBV12-3/TRBV12-4 CASSFGSRQPQHF